A single sample is the source of the 10 T cell receptor beta chains below, sequenced in a study of neurological immune-mediated disorders. TCRdb re-called the 5' RACE reads through MiXCR, storing one row per CDR3 protein. The profile shows about 16,000 distinct CDR3 sequences, roughly 21% of them singletons. The sample was PBMCs. The receptor source for this set is a man over 45 in good health.

The CDR3 DNA reads TGTGCCAGCAGCCAACAAAGGGCTACCCCGCAGTATTTT. It yields the protein CASSQQRATPQYF. The V call is TRBV7-9, the J call TRBJ2-3; no clear D gene. The CDR3 runs 13 residues. Trimming left V 5 bases short and J 10 bases short, with 16 bases between. Germline loops: CDR1 SEHNR, CDR2 FQNEAQ (reference sequence).

This clonotype was counted many times. The DNA of the CDR3 is TGCAGTGCTAGAGCCGGGACTAGCGGGTTCGCGAACACCGGGGAGCTGTTTTTT. It yields the protein CSARAGTSGFANTGELFF. The V call is TRBV20-1, the J call TRBJ2-2; TRBD2 matches 12 bases. Germline CDR1 DFQATT, CDR2 SNEGSKA (reference sequence). The CDR3 runs to 18 residues. After removal of 1 base from V and 0 bases from J, the junction contained 6 bases not matched to a gene.

The sample holds a few counts of this clonotype. The chain has TRBV5-1 and TRBJ2-2, with 8 bases lining up with TRBD2. V shed 0 bases and J 5 bases; nucleotides not matched to a gene: 3. In germline, CDR1 is SGHRS, CDR2 YFSETQ. This CDR3 is 15 amino acids long. The CDR3 DNA follows: TGCGCCAGCAGCTTGGAAGGGACTAGGACCGGGGAGCTGTTTTTT. Translating it yields CASSLEGTRTGELFF.

This clonotype was seen at least ten times. The rearrangement uses TRBV20-1 and TRBJ1-3; no definite D call. V lost 4 bases and J lost 0, with 10 bases in between. Germline V gives CDR1 DFQATT, CDR2 SNEGSKA (reference sequence). The CDR3 length is 14 residues. DNA for the CDR3: TGCAGTGCTACCAGGCCCAGCTCTGGAAACACCATATATTTT. Protein product: CSATRPSSGNTIYF.

This clonotype was detected ten times or more. The chain joins TRBV30 to TRBJ2-1; D is uncertain. V was trimmed by 1 base and J by 3 bases, leaving 13 bases between them. There are 15 residues in the CDR3. The germline V gene has CDR1 GTSNPN and CDR2 SVGIG (reference sequence). CDR3 in amino acids: CAWSGGSSLYNEQFF. The CDR3 coding sequence is TGTGCCTGGAGTGGGGGTAGCAGTCTCTACAATGAGCAGTTCTTC.

Worth noting for this clonotype: An end of the junction does not agree with germline; a read error may underlie this. V usage is TRBV20-1 and J usage is TRBJ2-5; D is uncertain. There are 13 residues in the CDR3. Germline CDR1 reads DFQATT; CDR2 reads SNEGSKA (reference sequence). Written as DNA, the CDR3 is TGCAGTGATAGAGCCACCTTCCAAAAGACCCAGTACTTC. Translated, it gives CSDRATFQKTQYF.

The CDR3 DNA sequence: TGCAGCGTTGGTTCGAACACCGGGGAGACCCAGTACTTC. Its protein product is CSVGSNTGETQYF. V usage is TRBV29-1 and J usage is TRBJ2-5; D unclear. Trimming removed 4 bases at V and 5 bases at J, with 14 bases between. This CDR3 comprises 13 residues. Germline CDR1 is SQVTM and CDR2 is ANQGSEA.

This clonotype was observed once. The chain recombines TRBV6-5 with TRBJ2-4; possibly TRBD1 for D (5 bases). CDR3 length: 15 amino acids. The V end was cut by 0 bases, the J end by 6 bases, with 12 bases between. Germline V gene sequence: CDR1 MNHEY, CDR2 SVGAGI. CDR3 residues: CASSYSGRQGNIQYF. CDR3 in DNA: TGTGCCAGCAGTTACTCGGGGCGTCAGGGAAACATTCAGTACTTC.

In regard to this clonotype: It is unclear where the CDR3 begins or ends on the DNA, so no DNA is shown, and the CDR3 is as TCRdb lists it. This chain's CDR3 is CASSFYICSAGQGAYYGYTF. V and J are TRBV5-6 and TRBJ1-2; the table gives TRBD1 as D, unverified against the DNA. From its first to its last residue, the CDR3 has 20 amino acids. CDR1 SGHDT and CDR2 YYEEEE come from the germline V gene.

The table lists this clonotype with many counts. V usage is TRBV4-1 and J usage is TRBJ2-1; 16 nucleotides agree with TRBD2. V shed 4 bases, J shed 3 bases, and the junction held 9 bases outside the gene matches. The CDR3 extends over 19 amino acids. CDR1 and CDR2 from the germline V gene are MGHRA and YSYEKL. In nucleotides, the CDR3 is TGCGCCAGCAGCCTCCTGGGGACTAGCGGGAGGGCCTACTACAATGAGCAGTTCTTC. The encoded protein is CASSLLGTSGRAYYNEQFF.